This T cell receptor beta chain stems from a study of control samples from healthy donors and cancer patients. The table came from immunoSEQ multiplex PCR; TCRdb's copy has only in-frame clones and leaves some out. The sample comprises 75,000 to 100,000 clones, roughly four fifths of which are singletons, and approximately 2% rests with the top ten. This CDR3 spans 19 amino acids. Germline CDR1 reads MNHNS; CDR2 reads SASEGT. Concerning this clone: One junction end disagrees with the germline gene, perhaps due to a read error.

This TCR was sampled from a man in his 60s in good health. The source material was blood. The V gene is TRBV6-1, the J gene TRBJ1-4; 12 bases align to TRBD1. The CDR3 region has the DNA TGTGCCAGCAGTGAAAGGGACAGGGGGCTGACTACAACTAATGAAAAGCTGTTTTTT. Translated: CASSERDRGLTTTNEKLFF.